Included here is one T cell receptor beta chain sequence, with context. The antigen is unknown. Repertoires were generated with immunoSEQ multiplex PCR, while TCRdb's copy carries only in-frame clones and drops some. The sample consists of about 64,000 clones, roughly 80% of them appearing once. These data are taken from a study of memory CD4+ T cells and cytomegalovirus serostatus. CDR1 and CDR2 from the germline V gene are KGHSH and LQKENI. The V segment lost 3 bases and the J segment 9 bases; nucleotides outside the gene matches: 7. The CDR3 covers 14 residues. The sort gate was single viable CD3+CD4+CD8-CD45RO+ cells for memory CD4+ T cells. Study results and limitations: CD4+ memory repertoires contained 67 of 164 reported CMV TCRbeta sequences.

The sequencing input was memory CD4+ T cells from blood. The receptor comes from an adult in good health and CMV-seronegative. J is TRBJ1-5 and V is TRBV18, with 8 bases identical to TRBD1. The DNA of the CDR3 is TGTGCCAGCTCACCGACAGGGGCGGAGTGGCCCCAGCATTTT. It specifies CASSPTGAEWPQHF. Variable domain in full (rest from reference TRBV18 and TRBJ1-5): NAGVMQNPRHLVRRRGQEARLRCSPMKGHSHVYWYRQLPEEGLKFMVYLQKENIIDESGMPKERFSAEFPKEGPSILRIQQVVRGDSAAYFCASSPTGAEWPQHFGDGTRLSIL.